The T cell receptor (beta chain) described here comes from a study of T cells in Graves' hyperthyroidism and ophthalmopathy (dated by TCRdb to the late 2010s). Regarding the study in general: Peripheral blood samples were taken at the time of initial diagnosis, prior to any treatment. Following sampling, methimazole starting at 30 mg daily was given to hyperthyroidism patients, and high-dose intravenous methylprednisolone was given to ophthalmopathy patients. The approximately 98 discovery patients were randomly divided into training and test sets at a 7:3 ratio. TCR Vbeta CDR3 sequencing of 135 peripheral blood samples (more than 40 ophthalmopathy, roughly 74 hyperthyroidism and roughly 17 progressor patients) is reported in the paper. To identify distinguishing TCR V-J signatures, a discovery cohort of around 98 patients was used, comprising under 45 with Graves' ophthalmopathy and around 60 with stable Graves' hyperthyroidism. Prospective prediction of ophthalmopathy was tested in an independent validation cohort of 18 to 20 hyperthyroidism patients and 17 patients who later progressed to ophthalmopathy. Thyroid tissue and blood T-cell repertoires from six Graves' hyperthyroidism patients were also compared in the study. Overall study results and their limits: In validation, the model predicted progression to ophthalmopathy with around 71% sensitivity and around 72% specificity, a median of 6.5 months before onset. No statistical method was used to fix the sample size in advance, and group allocation was not hidden from the investigators. Most expanded thyroid clonotypes (frequency above 0.001) were also detected in blood, a finding suggesting that blood repertoires may reflect thyroid immune responses. Ophthalmopathy was separated from stable hyperthyroidism by a 13 V-J signature model, with about 88% sensitivity and just over 81% specificity obtained in cross-validation and 80%/75% obtained in testing.

In the ophthalmopathy patients, disease was moderately to severely active, with a Clinical Activity Score of 3 or more, a NOSPECS grade of 4 or more, and a duration of less than 3 months. Exclusion was applied to patients with uncontrolled infections, other autoimmune diseases, pregnancy or lactation. Diagnoses relied on clinical symptoms, serum thyroxine and TRAb, thyroid ultrasound and orbital computed tomography. Ficoll-Paque density gradient centrifugation was used to isolate PBMCs from about 10 ml of fresh peripheral blood. Trizol reagent was used to extract total RNA, and RNA quality was then checked on an Agilent 2100 Bioanalyzer. TCR beta CDR3 regions were amplified from RNA transcripts. The first round of RT-PCR for the TCR CDR3 was performed with the HTBI primer set and the Qiagen OneStep RT-PCR kit. Libraries were constructed in a second round of multiplex PCR, after which size selection and purification were carried out. Sequencing of the libraries was done on an Illumina HiSeq2000 using paired-end 100 bp reads. Processing in the source paper ran as follows. SOAPnuke was used to process the raw data, removing reads that contained adapters or uncalled bases, had a mean Phred below 15, or lacked an exact match to the constant primer or identifier. High-quality paired reads were merged using COPE v1.2.5, and each unique nucleotide sequence was defined as a clonotype. Clonotypes were aligned to IMGT TRBV, TRBD and TRBJ reference segments using MiTCR v1.1. Analysis was restricted to V-J combinations with a frequency above 0.0001, which covered 99% to 99.2% of repertoires. A TCS score was defined as the ratio between F50 (clonal expansion) and ExV (chaos), using BLOSUM62-based TCRdist between CDR3 peptides within each V-J. Welch's t-statistics and random forest reduced approximately 520 V-J features to 13, which were used in a naive Bayes classifier (R e1071). TCRdb reprocessing: public reads trimmed at Q25 with fastp, clones called with MiXCR, in-frame beta chains kept. For every CDR3 protein sequence, its rows merge into one entry that carries the most common genes and DNA. The V and J calls and clone size come from TCRdb's table, not from the authors' own analysis. Recorded for this sample are 500,000 to 750,000 distinct CDR3 sequences; approximately 15% of them occurred a single time. More than 6% of the sample is held by the ten biggest clonotypes.

This clonotype was counted a few times. No cognate antigen has been identified for it. No base qualities exist here, and no much larger clone lies one base off it. There are 15 amino acids in the CDR3, from cysteine to phenylalanine inclusive. The DNA shown is the 45-base CDR3, in frame from base 1. V trim: 6 bases; J trim: 2 bases; unmatched bases: 7. Per the germline V gene, SGHVS is the CDR1 and FQNEAQ is the CDR2. Sequencing was performed on blood. The TCR sequence derives from a woman between 18 and 29 years old with Graves' ophthalmopathy. This receptor chain uses TRBV7-8 and TRBJ2-1; TRBD1 agrees with 7 junctional bases. The CDR3 reads as follows: CASSSNQGAYNEQFF. The base sequence is TGTGCCAGCAGTTCGAACCAGGGGGCCTACAATGAGCAGTTCTTC.